The 21 T cell receptor beta chains below were found in one sample sequenced in a study of human T cells and chemical hapten exposure. TCRdb re-analysed the RACE reads in MiXCR, keeping a single row per CDR3 protein. The data hold just over 90,000 distinct CDR3 sequences, with approximately 8.2% observed a single time. Time point given: healthy volunteer bleed at 2 weeks. The total RNA was obtained from whole blood that was not fractionated. Sample: whole blood. The receptor set was obtained from a female donor in good health. Some clones in this sample may be carry-over from other donors' samples.

This clonotype was recorded a few times. The chain combines TRBV28 with TRBJ1-1; maybe TRBD1 (5 bases). This CDR3 spans 16 amino acids. Germline CDR1 and CDR2: MDHEN and SYDVKM. Trimming pared 2 bases from V and 3 bases from J, leaving 16 bases between. This CDR3 reads CASSLPGRTSYTEAFF. The CDR3 coding sequence is TGTGCCAGCAGTTTACCGGGACGCACCTCTTACACTGAAGCTTTCTTT.

This clonotype was counted many times. CDR3 coding DNA: TGTGCCAGCAGTGAATGGAGGGTAGACTATGGCTACACCTTC. This translates into CASSEWRVDYGYTF. The chain employs TRBV2 and TRBJ1-2, with D unclear. The germline V gene has CDR1 SNHLY and CDR2 FYNNEI. CDR3 length: 14 amino acids. The V and J ends lost 2 bases and 3 bases respectively, with 10 bases between them.

This clonotype was seen at least ten times. The chain uses TRBV7-9 and TRBJ2-1; no definite D call. CDR1 is SEHNR, CDR2 FQNEAQ, per germline (reference sequence). The CDR3 length is 13 residues. Trimming cost V 6 bases and J 5 bases, with 11 bases left between them. CDR3 residues: CASSSYSNNEQFF. Here the CDR3 DNA reads TGTGCCAGCAGTTCCTACAGTAACAATGAGCAGTTCTTC.

Concerning this clonotype: Given a much more abundant clone one base away, this may be a read error. Written as DNA, the CDR3 is TGTGCCAGCACCGAAGGTACGAGAGGGTCTGAAGCTTTCTTT. Translating gives CASTEGTRGSEAFF. The chain joins TRBV6-1 to TRBJ1-1; D unclear. Trimming left V 7 bases short and J 6 bases short, with 18 bases between. The CDR3 is made up of 14 amino acids. The V gene's germline CDR1 is MNHNS and CDR2 SASEGT.

The chain joins TRBV28 to TRBJ2-3, with 9 bases identical to TRBD2. Trimming cost V 6 bases and J 0 bases; bases outside gene matches: 7. The CDR3 sequence is 16 residues long. Germline V lookup: CDR1 MDHEN, CDR2 SYDVKM. CDR3 region: CASSMASGKSTDTQYF. The DNA for the CDR3 is TGTGCCAGCAGCATGGCTAGCGGGAAGAGCACAGATACGCAGTATTTT.

The chain is built from TRBV20-1 and TRBJ2-1, with D perhaps matching TRBD1 (6 bases). The CDR3 has 17 amino acids. CDR1 is DFQATT, CDR2 SNEGSKA, per germline (reference sequence). Trimming shortened V by 1 base and J by 0 bases, and 16 bases separated the two germline ends. The CDR3 protein is CSARGYRVRSSYNEQFF. In nucleotides, the CDR3 is TGCAGTGCTAGAGGGTACAGGGTTAGAAGCTCCTACAATGAGCAGTTCTTC.

This clonotype occurred many times. The V and J genes are TRBV29-1 and TRBJ2-7; TRBD1 agrees at 9 bases. This CDR3 has 15 residues. The V gene end was trimmed by 0 bases and the J gene end by 3 bases; junction bases not matched to a gene: 6. Germline CDR1 and CDR2: SQVTM and ANQGSEA. CDR3 sequence: CSVEDEGTGNYEQYF. The DNA of the CDR3 is TGCAGCGTTGAAGACGAGGGGACAGGGAACTACGAGCAGTACTTC.

This chain links TRBV29-1 with TRBJ1-4, with TRBD1 matching 9 bases. The germline V gene encodes CDR1 SQVTM and CDR2 ANQGSEA. The CDR3 consists of 14 residues. V trimming: 7 bases; J trimming: 11 bases; junction bases outside the gene matches: 14. CDR3 sequence (DNA): TGCAGCGCCACGCCCGGGACAGGGCGCAATAAACTGTTTTTT. It yields the protein CSATPGTGRNKLFF. The whole variable domain, filled in from reference TRBV29-1 and TRBJ1-4, reads SAVISQKPSRDICQRGTSLTIQCQVDSQVTMMFWYRQQPGQSLTLIATANQGSEATYESGFVIDKFPISRPNLTFSTLTVSNMSPEDSSIYLCSATPGTGRNKLFFGSGTQLSVL.

This clonotype was seen many times. The genes are TRBV28 and TRBJ1-1; TRBD1 might be the D (5 bases). The germline V gene encodes CDR1 MDHEN and CDR2 SYDVKM. The V and J ends lost 6 bases and 1 base respectively, with 18 bases between them. This CDR3 spans 16 amino acids. The CDR3 DNA reads as TGTGCCAGCAGAAAATTAGGGGCAACACGGAACACTGAAGCTTTCTTT. This sequence encodes CASRKLGATRNTEAFF.

At least ten counts were recorded for this clonotype. The chain uses TRBV25-1 and TRBJ2-6, with no clear D. Trimming removed 5 bases from V and 1 base from J, with 9 bases in between. CDR1 and CDR2 (germline): MGHDK, SYGVNS. The CDR3 spans 15 residues. CDR3 in DNA: TGTGCCAGCAGTCCCATGCGTTCTGGGGCCAACGTCCTGACTTTC. Translation gives CASSPMRSGANVLTF.

There are many counts of this clonotype. The J gene is TRBJ2-3, the V gene TRBV7-2, with 8 bases matching TRBD2. The CDR3 has 15 residues. Per germline, CDR1 SGHTA and CDR2 FQGNSA. The trim removed 9 bases at V and 4 bases at J, leaving 12 bases unmatched. The CDR3 DNA sequence: TGTGCCAGTTTGACGGGAGGGCCTAGACCAGATACGCAGTATTTT. This translates into CASLTGGPRPDTQYF.

This clonotype appeared a few times. V is TRBV27 and J is TRBJ2-3; 8 positions agree with TRBD2. V shed 5 bases and J 5 bases; nucleotides not matched to a gene: 9. Per germline, CDR1 MNHEY and CDR2 SMNVEV (reference sequence). The CDR3 has 15 residues. The CDR3 protein is CASSALSGSGDTQYF. CDR3 sequence (DNA): TGTGCCAGCAGTGCTTTGAGCGGGAGCGGAGATACGCAGTATTTT.

This clonotype was seen only a few times. The rearrangement uses TRBV7-9 and TRBJ2-1, with 9 bases fitting TRBD1. Germline V gene sequence: CDR1 SEHNR, CDR2 FQNEAQ (reference sequence). V lost 7 bases, J lost 3 bases, and 4 bases stayed unmatched. The CDR3 spans 14 residues. CDR3 loop: CASTTTGGYNEQFF. Written as DNA, the CDR3 is TGTGCCAGCACCACGACAGGGGGCTACAATGAGCAGTTCTTC.

V usage is TRBV19 and J usage is TRBJ2-7; 8 bases are a match to TRBD2. Germline CDR1 reads LNHDA; CDR2 reads SQIVND (reference sequence). V dropped 3 bases and J dropped 5; count of bases not matched to a gene: 9. This CDR3 is built from 15 residues. CDR3 DNA: TGTGCCAGTAGTATTAGCGCTAGCGGGCGGAACGAGCAGTACTTC. Its protein is CASSISASGRNEQYF.

In this sample, this clonotype turned up a few times. This sequence joins TRBV12-3 or TRBV12-4 and TRBJ1-3; a possible D gene is TRBD1 (5 bases). The CDR3 extends over 15 amino acids. The ends were cut back, 3 bases at V and 4 bases at J, with 13 bases in the middle. The CDR3 spells CASSFGGKGGNTIYF. The CDR3 coding sequence is TGTGCCAGCAGTTTCGGGGGAAAGGGAGGAAACACCATATATTTT.

In its sample, this clonotype was seen many times. The chain couples TRBV20-1 to TRBJ2-5; 7 bases are shared with TRBD2. J lost 2 bases, V lost 4 bases, and 19 bases had no gene match. This CDR3 contains 18 residues. Germline V gives CDR1 DFQATT, CDR2 SNEGSKA (reference sequence). Here the CDR3 DNA reads TGCAGTGCTAAAGACCCGTTGGCGGGAGAGGTCCCACAAGAGACCCAGTACTTC. Translation: CSAKDPLAGEVPQETQYF.

This clonotype was recorded a few times. The chain is built from TRBV30 and TRBJ2-3, with D perhaps TRBD1 (6 bases). Germline V gives CDR1 GTSNPN, CDR2 SVGIG (reference sequence). V lost 1 base and J 3 bases, leaving 14 bases between the germline ends. There are 15 residues in the CDR3. The DNA for the CDR3 is TGTGCCTGGAGTGGTTGGGCAGGGGAAACAGATACGCAGTATTTT. Its protein product is CAWSGWAGETDTQYF. Drawing the rest from reference TRBV30 and TRBJ2-3, the complete variable domain is SQTIHQWPATLVQPVGSPLSLECTVEGTSNPNLYWYRQAAGRGLQLLFYSVGIGQISSEVPQNLSASRPQDRQFILSSKKLLLSDSGFYLCAWSGWAGETDTQYFGPGTRLTVL.

V and J are TRBV20-1 and TRBJ1-2; 10 positions agree with TRBD1. CDR3 length: 14 amino acids. Germline loops: CDR1 DFQATT, CDR2 SNEGSKA (reference sequence). V lost 4 bases and J lost 3; bases outside the gene matches: 5. This chain's CDR3 is CSATGQGFYYGYTF. Written as DNA, the CDR3 is TGCAGTGCTACGGGACAGGGGTTTTACTATGGCTACACCTTC.

Many counts were recorded for this clonotype. The chain recombines TRBV28 with TRBJ1-1, with 7 bases fitting TRBD1. Unmatched junction bases numbered 11, after V lost 6 bases and J lost 4 bases. Germline V CDR1 and CDR2: MDHEN, SYDVKM. This CDR3 has 15 amino acids. The chain's CDR3 is CASSPREHRGTEAFF. The CDR3 nucleotides read TGTGCCAGCAGCCCCAGAGAGCACAGGGGCACTGAAGCTTTCTTT. Full variable domain (missing parts from reference TRBV28 and TRBJ1-1): DVKVTQSSRYLVKRTGEKVFLECVQDMDHENMFWYRQDPGLGLRLIYFSYDVKMKEKGDIPEGYSVSREKKERFSLILESASTNQTSMYLCASSPREHRGTEAFFGQGTRLTVV.

This sequence joins TRBV29-1 and TRBJ2-5, with D unresolved. The CDR3 totals 14 residues. Trimming stripped 4 bases from V and 3 bases from J, with 15 bases between. Germline CDR1 reads SQVTM; CDR2 reads ANQGSEA. This CDR3 is CSVASQAGEETQYF. The CDR3, as DNA: TGCAGCGTTGCTTCTCAGGCAGGAGAAGAGACCCAGTACTTC. Full variable domain (missing parts from reference TRBV29-1 and TRBJ2-5): SAVISQKPSRDICQRGTSLTIQCQVDSQVTMMFWYRQQPGQSLTLIATANQGSEATYESGFVIDKFPISRPNLTFSTLTVSNMSPEDSSIYLCSVASQAGEETQYFGPGTRLLVL.

This clonotype showed up many times. The J gene is TRBJ2-7, the V gene TRBV29-1; TRBD1 might be the D (5 bases). The CDR3 runs 17 residues. Germline V gene lookup returns CDR1 SQVTM and CDR2 ANQGSEA. V was shortened by 2 bases and J by 3 bases, with 23 bases between the two germline ends. The CDR3 nucleotides read TGCAGCGTTGAACTTATAGGTGGGGCAGGCGACCTCTACGAGCAGTACTTC. It specifies CSVELIGGAGDLYEQYF.